The 18 T cell receptor beta chains reported below all come from one sample, sequenced in a study of blood T cells in healthy people across ages. A sample-barcoded 5' primer and a J-beta primer mix were used in a second PCR of roughly 7 to 11 cycles. TCRdb re-derived calls from the 5' RACE reads in MiXCR, one entry per CDR3 protein. The sample yields hundreds of thousands of distinct CDR3 sequences, more than 45% seen once. The specimen sequenced was blood. The receptors originated from a woman of 80 years or more in good health.

V is TRBV28 and J is TRBJ2-7; D remains ambiguous. Germline CDR1 MDHEN, CDR2 SYDVKM. The CDR3 is made up of 14 amino acids. V gave up 6 bases and J gave up 0 bases, with 12 bases separating them. The CDR3 sequence: CASRSDGTSYEQYF. In nucleotides, the CDR3 is TGTGCCAGCAGATCGGACGGAACCTCCTACGAGCAGTACTTC.

The rearrangement links TRBV10-1 to TRBJ2-7; 8 bases agree with TRBD1. With V trimmed by 10 bases and J by 2 bases, 16 bases remained unmatched. Germline V gives CDR1 WNHNN, CDR2 SYGVQD (reference sequence). The CDR3 is 16 amino acids. The DNA of the CDR3 is TGCGCCACCTCATCTGCCCCAGGACAGGGCGCCTACGAGCAGTACTTC. This gives the protein CATSSAPGQGAYEQYF.

This clonotype was seen only once. The chain uses TRBV10-3 and TRBJ2-3; D unresolved. V shed 2 bases and J shed 4 bases, with 13 bases lying between them. Germline values: CDR1 ENHRY, CDR2 SYGVKD. The CDR3 consists of 15 residues. Here the CDR3 reads CAISEERPTSDTQYF. The CDR3 coding sequence is TGTGCCATCAGTGAGGAGAGACCCACGTCAGATACGCAGTATTTT.

V usage is TRBV25-1 and J usage is TRBJ2-1; D could derive from TRBD1 or TRBD2 (5 bases each). The CDR3 sequence is 13 residues long. The ends were cut back, 7 bases at V and 9 bases at J, with 16 bases in the middle. Germline V gives CDR1 MGHDK, CDR2 SYGVNS. CDR3 nucleotides: TGTGCCAGCAATTTAGACGGGGCAAGTGAGCAGTTCTTC. This gives the protein CASNLDGASEQFF. Full variable domain (rest looked up from reference TRBV25-1 and TRBJ2-1): EADIYQTPRYLVIGTGKKITLECSQTMGHDKMYWYQQDPGMELHLIHYSYGVNSTEKGDLSSESTVSRIRTEHFPLTLESARPSHTSQYLCASNLDGASEQFFGPGTRLTVL.

This chain joins TRBV12-3 or TRBV12-4 and TRBJ1-4, with a weak D call TRBD1 (5 bases). The CDR3 loop spans 14 amino acids. Trimming took 4 bases from V and 7 from J, leaving 13 bases between them. The CDR3 spells CASSSGGVGEKLFF. The CDR3 DNA sequence: TGTGCCAGCAGTTCTGGGGGGGTTGGTGAAAAACTGTTTTTT.

The V call is TRBV6-2 or TRBV6-3, the J call TRBJ1-1; D may be TRBD1 (5 bases). Germline V lookup: CDR1 MNHEY, CDR2 SVGEGT. This CDR3 region has 13 residues. V lost 0 bases and J lost 6, with 8 bases in between. The CDR3 sequence is CASSYSGGAEAFF. The CDR3 nucleotides read TGTGCCAGCAGTTACTCAGGAGGGGCTGAAGCTTTCTTT.

This clonotype was seen just once. One end of the junction does not line up with germline, which may come from a read error. V is TRBV12-3 or TRBV12-4 and J is TRBJ1-6; D may be TRBD1 (6 bases). The CDR3 is made up of 15 amino acids. CDR3 loop: CAGSPALGGNSPLHF. The CDR3 bases are TGTGCCGGCAGCCCAGCTCTAGGGGGTAATTCACCCCTCCACTTT.

In regard to this clonotype: A read error is possible here, since a much larger clone lies one base away. The chain combines TRBV13 with TRBJ2-6; D is possibly TRBD1 or TRBD2 (5 bases each). CDR1 is PRHDT, CDR2 FYEKMQ, per germline (reference sequence). The CDR3 sequence is 14 residues long. The CDR3 nucleotides are TGTGCCAGCAGCCTAGCAGCCGGGGCCAACGGCCTGACTTTC. Translated: CASSLAAGANGLTF.

This clonotype was seen at least ten times. The chain couples TRBV20-1 to TRBJ1-1; D may be TRBD1 (6 bases). The ends were cut back, 5 bases at V and 1 base at J, with 14 bases in the middle. Germline values: CDR1 DFQATT, CDR2 SNEGSKA (reference sequence). CDR3 length: 14 amino acids. The CDR3 is CSALRGAGNTEAFF. DNA for the CDR3: TGCAGTGCTCTTCGGGGGGCCGGGAACACTGAAGCTTTCTTT.

V and J are TRBV12-3 or TRBV12-4 and TRBJ1-2; no clear D gene. The CDR3 is 12 amino acids. The V end was cut by 5 bases, the J end by 6 bases, with 10 bases between. Here the CDR3 DNA reads TGTGCCAGCAGTCCGAGAGCGGATGGCTACACCTTC. Its protein product is CASSPRADGYTF.

This clonotype was counted ten times or more. In nucleotides, the CDR3 is TGCAGTGCTAGCGGGACTAGCGGGACCCGAACCTACGAGCAGTACTTC. Its translation is CSASGTSGTRTYEQYF. The rearrangement joins TRBV20-1 to TRBJ2-7; 13 nucleotides align to TRBD2. The germline CDR1 and CDR2 sequences are DFQATT and SNEGSKA (reference sequence). The CDR3 is made up of 16 amino acids. V shed 3 bases and J 2 bases; nucleotides not matched to a gene: 7.

This clonotype occurred many times. The genes are TRBV5-1 and TRBJ2-5, with 12 bases aligning to TRBD2. Germline V gene lookup returns CDR1 SGHRS and CDR2 YFSETQ. CDR3 length: 15 residues. With V trimmed by 0 bases and J by 3 bases, 0 bases remained unmatched. The CDR3 spells CASSLGLAGEETQYF. In nucleotides, the CDR3 is TGCGCCAGCAGCTTGGGACTAGCGGGGGAAGAGACCCAGTACTTC. Together with reference TRBV5-1 and TRBJ2-5, the CDR3 gives the full variable domain: KAGVTQTPRYLIKTRGQQVTLSCSPISGHRSVSWYQQTPGQGLQFLFEYFSETQRNKGNFPGRFSGRQFSNSRSEMNVSTLELGDSALYLCASSLGLAGEETQYFGPGTRLLVL.

The chain uses TRBV3-1 and TRBJ2-4; no reliable D call. This CDR3 spans 17 amino acids. V was clipped by 1 base and J by 6 bases, with 19 bases between them. Germline CDR1 reads LGHDT; CDR2 reads YNNKEL (reference sequence). The CDR3 region has the DNA TGTGCCAGCAGCCAAGGGCAAAAGGGTCAGATTGTAAACATTCAGTACTTC. It yields the protein CASSQGQKGQIVNIQYF.

The chain employs TRBV7-9 and TRBJ2-7; a weak D match, TRBD1 (6 bases). CDR3 length equals 14 residues. The V gene's germline CDR1 is SEHNR and CDR2 FQNEAQ (reference sequence). V was pared by 5 bases and J by 6 bases, with 17 bases between. In DNA form, the CDR3 reads TGTGCCAGCAGCCCGTCCTTACAGGGTAGCGAGCAGTACTTC. It codes for CASSPSLQGSEQYF. The whole variable domain, filled in from reference TRBV7-9 and TRBJ2-7, reads DTGVSQNPRHKITKRGQNVTFRCDPISEHNRLYWYRQTLGQGPEFLTYFQNEAQLEKSRLLSDRFSAERPKGSFSTLEIQRTEQGDSAMYLCASSPSLQGSEQYFGPGTRLTVT.

This clonotype was observed a single time. This chain connects TRBV5-1 to TRBJ2-7; D not resolved. V lost 0 bases to trimming and J lost 2 bases, with 12 bases between them. The CDR3 sequence is 15 residues long. Germline-derived CDR1 and CDR2 are SGHRS and YFSETQ. The CDR3 loop reads CASSLEAAMAYEQYF. The CDR3 DNA sequence: TGCGCCAGCAGCTTGGAGGCAGCCATGGCCTACGAGCAGTACTTC.

This chain joins TRBV18 and TRBJ2-3, with 7 bases fitting TRBD1. The germline CDR1 and CDR2 sequences are KGHSH and LQKENI. The V and J ends lost 4 bases and 4 bases, in that order; junction bases with no gene match: 5. The CDR3 consists of 14 residues. As DNA, the CDR3 is TGTGCCAGCTCACTACAGGGGAACGCAGATACGCAGTATTTT. Translation: CASSLQGNADTQYF.

The gene calls are TRBV5-1 and TRBJ2-3, with 13 bases matching TRBD2. V shed 0 bases, J shed 4 bases, and the junction held 2 bases outside the gene matches. The CDR3 sequence is 16 residues long. Germline V gives CDR1 SGHRS, CDR2 YFSETQ. This CDR3 is CASSLGGLAGSDTQYF. The CDR3 DNA reads as TGCGCCAGCAGCTTGGGGGGACTAGCGGGGTCAGATACGCAGTATTTT.

The V call is TRBV12-3 or TRBV12-4, the J call TRBJ2-3; possible D gene TRBD1, 5 bases. This CDR3 spans 16 amino acids. The ends were cut back, 1 base at V and 0 bases at J, with 11 bases in the middle. The CDR3 coding sequence is TGTGCCAGCAGTTTAGTTGACAGCCGAAGCACAGATACGCAGTATTTT. Its translation is CASSLVDSRSTDTQYF.